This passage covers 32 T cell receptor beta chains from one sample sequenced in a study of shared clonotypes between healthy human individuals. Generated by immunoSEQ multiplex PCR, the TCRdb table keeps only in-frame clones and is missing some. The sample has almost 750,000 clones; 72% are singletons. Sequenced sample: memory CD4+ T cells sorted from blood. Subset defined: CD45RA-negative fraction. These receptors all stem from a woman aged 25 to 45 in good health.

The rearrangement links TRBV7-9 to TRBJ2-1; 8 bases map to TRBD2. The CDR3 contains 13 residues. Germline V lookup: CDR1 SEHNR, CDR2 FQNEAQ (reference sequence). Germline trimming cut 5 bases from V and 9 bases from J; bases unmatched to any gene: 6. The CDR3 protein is CASSPGLAIEQFF. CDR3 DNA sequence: TGTGCCAGCAGCCCCGGACTAGCAATTGAGCAGTTCTTC.

CDR3 region: CASSLNVGQETQYF. CDR3 bases: TGTGCCAGCAGCTTAAATGTGGGCCAAGAGACCCAGTACTTC. The J gene is TRBJ2-5, the V gene TRBV11-2; D gene uncertain. This CDR3 is built from 14 residues. CDR1 SGHAT and CDR2 FQNNGV come from the germline V gene. V lost 2 bases and J lost 1, with 8 bases in between.

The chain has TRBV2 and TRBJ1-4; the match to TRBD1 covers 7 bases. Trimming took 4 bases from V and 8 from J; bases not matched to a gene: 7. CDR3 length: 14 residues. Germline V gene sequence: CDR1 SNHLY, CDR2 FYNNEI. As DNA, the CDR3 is TGTGCCAGCAGTGGACAGGGATGGGAGGAAAAACTGTTTTTT. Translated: CASSGQGWEEKLFF.

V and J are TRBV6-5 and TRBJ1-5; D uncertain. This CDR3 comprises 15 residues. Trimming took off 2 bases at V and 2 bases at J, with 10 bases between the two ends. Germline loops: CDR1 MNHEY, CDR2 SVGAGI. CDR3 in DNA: TGTGCCAGCAGTTACGCAGCGAAAGGCAATCAGCCCCAGCATTTT. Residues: CASSYAAKGNQPQHF.

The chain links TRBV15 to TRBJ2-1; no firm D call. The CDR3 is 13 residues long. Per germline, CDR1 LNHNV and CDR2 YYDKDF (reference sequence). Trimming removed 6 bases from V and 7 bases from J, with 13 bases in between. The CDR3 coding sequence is TGTGCCACCAGGGCACCCGGTGGGAATGAGCAGTTCTTC. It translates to CATRAPGGNEQFF.

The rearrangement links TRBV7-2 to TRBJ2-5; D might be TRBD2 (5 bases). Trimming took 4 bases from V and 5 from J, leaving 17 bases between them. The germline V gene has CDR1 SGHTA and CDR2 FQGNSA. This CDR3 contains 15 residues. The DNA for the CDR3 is TGTGCCAGCAGCTCACACAGTCTCGGGAAGGAGACCCAGTACTTC. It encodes CASSSHSLGKETQYF.

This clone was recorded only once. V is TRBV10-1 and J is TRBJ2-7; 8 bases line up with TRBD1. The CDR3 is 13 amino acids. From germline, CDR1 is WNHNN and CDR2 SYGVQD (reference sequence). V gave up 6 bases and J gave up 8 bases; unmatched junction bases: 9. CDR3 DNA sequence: TGCGCCAGCAGAGCCGGACAGGGCGGTAAGCAGTACTTC. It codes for CASRAGQGGKQYF.

DNA for the CDR3: TGCGCCAGCAGCTTAGTTGATGACACTGAAGCTTTCTTT. This codes for CASSLVDDTEAFF. This chain links TRBV5-1 with TRBJ1-1, with D unclear. V was shortened by 2 bases and J by 3 bases, with 8 bases between the two germline ends. The CDR3 extends over 13 amino acids. CDR1 and CDR2 from the germline V gene are SGHRS and YFSETQ.

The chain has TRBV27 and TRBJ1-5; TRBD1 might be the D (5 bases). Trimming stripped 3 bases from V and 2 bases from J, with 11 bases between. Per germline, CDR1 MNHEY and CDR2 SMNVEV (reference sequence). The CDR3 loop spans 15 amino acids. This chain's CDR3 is CASSLRDPRNQPQHF. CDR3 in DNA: TGTGCCAGCAGTTTGAGGGACCCCCGCAATCAGCCCCAGCATTTT.

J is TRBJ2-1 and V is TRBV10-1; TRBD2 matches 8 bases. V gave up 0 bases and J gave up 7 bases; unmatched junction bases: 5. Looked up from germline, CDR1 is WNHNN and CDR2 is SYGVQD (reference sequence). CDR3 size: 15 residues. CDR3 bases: TGCGCCAGCAGTGAGTCGGCGGGAGGACGGAATGAGCAGTTCTTC. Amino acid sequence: CASSESAGGRNEQFF.

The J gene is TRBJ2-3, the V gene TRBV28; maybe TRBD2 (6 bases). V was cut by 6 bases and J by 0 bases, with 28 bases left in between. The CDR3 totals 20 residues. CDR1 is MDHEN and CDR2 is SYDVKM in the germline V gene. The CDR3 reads CASRPTGTLYLSISTDTQYF. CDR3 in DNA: TGTGCCAGCAGGCCAACCGGGACTCTTTATCTCTCCATTAGCACAGATACGCAGTATTTT.

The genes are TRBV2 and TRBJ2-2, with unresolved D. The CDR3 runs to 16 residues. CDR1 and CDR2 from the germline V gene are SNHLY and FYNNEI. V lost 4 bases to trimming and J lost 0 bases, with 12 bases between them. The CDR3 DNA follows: TGTGCCAGCAGTGGACGACTCGCGACGAACACCGGGGAGCTGTTTTTT. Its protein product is CASSGRLATNTGELFF.

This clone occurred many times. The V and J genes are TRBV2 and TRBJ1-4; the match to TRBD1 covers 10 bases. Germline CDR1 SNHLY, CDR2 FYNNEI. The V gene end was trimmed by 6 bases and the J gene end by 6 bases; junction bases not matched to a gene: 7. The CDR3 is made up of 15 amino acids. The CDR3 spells CASRLPGQGYEKLFF. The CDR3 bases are TGTGCCAGCAGGTTACCGGGACAGGGGTATGAAAAACTGTTTTTT.

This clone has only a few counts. Here the CDR3 DNA reads TGCGCCAGCAGCCAAACGGGACAGATACTTAGCGGAGCACAAGAGACCCAGTACTTC. It codes for CASSQTGQILSGAQETQYF. This chain links TRBV4-1 with TRBJ2-5, with D tentatively TRBD1 (7 bases). CDR3 size: 19 residues. CDR1 is MGHRA, CDR2 YSYEKL, per germline. Trimming pared 2 bases from V and 2 bases from J, leaving 24 bases between.

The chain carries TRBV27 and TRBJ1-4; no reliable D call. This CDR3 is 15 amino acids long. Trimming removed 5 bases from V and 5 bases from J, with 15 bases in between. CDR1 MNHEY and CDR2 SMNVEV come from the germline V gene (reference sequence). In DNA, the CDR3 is TGTGCCAGCAGTCCCCGGGAGGGCGGCAATGAAAAACTGTTTTTT. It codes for CASSPREGGNEKLFF.

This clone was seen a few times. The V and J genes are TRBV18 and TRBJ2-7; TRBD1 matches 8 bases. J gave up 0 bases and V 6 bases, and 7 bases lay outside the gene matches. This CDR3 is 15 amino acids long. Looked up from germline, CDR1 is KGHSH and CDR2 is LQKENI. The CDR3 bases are TGTGCCAGCTCCCGGGACAGGTTGAGCTCCTACGAGCAGTACTTC. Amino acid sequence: CASSRDRLSSYEQYF.

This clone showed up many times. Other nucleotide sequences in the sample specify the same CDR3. This chain's CDR3 is CASSITSGSYEQYF. The CDR3 region has the DNA TGTGCCAGTAGTATAACTAGCGGGTCCTACGAGCAGTACTTC. The V gene is TRBV19, the J gene TRBJ2-7, with 9 bases matching TRBD2. The V and J ends lost 2 bases and 1 base, in that order; junction bases with no gene match: 0. Per germline, CDR1 LNHDA and CDR2 SQIVND (reference sequence). The CDR3 contains 14 residues.

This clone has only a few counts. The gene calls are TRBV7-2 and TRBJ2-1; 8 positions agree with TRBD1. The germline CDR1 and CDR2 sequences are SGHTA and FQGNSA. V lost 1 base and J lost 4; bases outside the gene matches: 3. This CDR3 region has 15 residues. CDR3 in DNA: TGTGCCAGCAGCTTAGACAGGGGGGATTACAATGAGCAGTTCTTC. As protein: CASSLDRGDYNEQFF. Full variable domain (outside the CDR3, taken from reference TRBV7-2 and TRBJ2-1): GAGVSQSPSNKVTEKGKDVELRCDPISGHTALYWYRQSLGQGLEFLIYFQGNSAPDKSGLPSDRFSAERTGGSVSTLTIQRTQQEDSAVYLCASSLDRGDYNEQFFGPGTRLTVL.

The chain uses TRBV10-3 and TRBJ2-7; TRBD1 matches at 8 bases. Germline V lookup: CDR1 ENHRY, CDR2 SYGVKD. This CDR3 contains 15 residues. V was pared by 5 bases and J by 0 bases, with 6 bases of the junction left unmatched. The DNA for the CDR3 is TGTGCCATCAGTTCAGGGGGCCCCAGCTCCTACGAGCAGTACTTC. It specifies CAISSGGPSSYEQYF.

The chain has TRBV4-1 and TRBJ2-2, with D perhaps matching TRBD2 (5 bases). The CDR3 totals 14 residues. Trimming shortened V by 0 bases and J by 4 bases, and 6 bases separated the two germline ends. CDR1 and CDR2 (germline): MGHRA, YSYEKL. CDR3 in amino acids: CASSQDRGTGELFF. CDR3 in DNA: TGCGCCAGCAGCCAAGATCGGGGCACCGGGGAGCTGTTTTTT.

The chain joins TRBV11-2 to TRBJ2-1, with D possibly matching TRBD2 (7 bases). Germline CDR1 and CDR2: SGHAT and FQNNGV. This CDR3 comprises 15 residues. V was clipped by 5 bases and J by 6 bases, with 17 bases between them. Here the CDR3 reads CASSARGARGNEQFF. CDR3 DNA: TGTGCCAGCAGCGCTCGGGGGGCTAGGGGCAATGAGCAGTTCTTC.

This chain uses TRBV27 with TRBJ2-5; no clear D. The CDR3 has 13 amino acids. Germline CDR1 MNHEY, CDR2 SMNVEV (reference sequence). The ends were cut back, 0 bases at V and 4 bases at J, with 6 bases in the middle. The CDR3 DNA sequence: TGTGCCAGCAGTTTATCGGCAGGAGAGACCCAGTACTTC. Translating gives CASSLSAGETQYF.

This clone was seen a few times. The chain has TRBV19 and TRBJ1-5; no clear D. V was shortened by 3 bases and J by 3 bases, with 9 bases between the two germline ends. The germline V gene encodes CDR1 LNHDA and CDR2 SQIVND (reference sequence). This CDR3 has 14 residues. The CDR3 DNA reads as TGTGCCAGTAGTATCGGGGTTAACAATCAGCCCCAGCATTTT. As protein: CASSIGVNNQPQHF.

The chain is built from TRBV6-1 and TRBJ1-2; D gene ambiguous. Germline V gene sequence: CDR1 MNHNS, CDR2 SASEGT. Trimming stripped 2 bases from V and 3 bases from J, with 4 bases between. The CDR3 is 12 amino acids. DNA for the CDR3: TGTGCCAGCAGTGAATCTCACTATGGCTACACCTTC. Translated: CASSESHYGYTF.

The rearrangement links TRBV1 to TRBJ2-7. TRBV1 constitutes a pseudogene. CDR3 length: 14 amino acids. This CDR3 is CTSCFWTSSYEQYF. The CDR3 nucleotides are TGCACCAGCTGCTTCTGGACCTCATCCTACGAGCAGTACTTC.

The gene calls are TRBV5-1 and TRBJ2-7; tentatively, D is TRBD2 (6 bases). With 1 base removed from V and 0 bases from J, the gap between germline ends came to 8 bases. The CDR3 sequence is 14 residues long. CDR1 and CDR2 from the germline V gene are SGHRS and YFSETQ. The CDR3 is CASSLFGSSYEQYF. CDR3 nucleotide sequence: TGCGCCAGCAGCTTGTTCGGGAGCTCCTACGAGCAGTACTTC.

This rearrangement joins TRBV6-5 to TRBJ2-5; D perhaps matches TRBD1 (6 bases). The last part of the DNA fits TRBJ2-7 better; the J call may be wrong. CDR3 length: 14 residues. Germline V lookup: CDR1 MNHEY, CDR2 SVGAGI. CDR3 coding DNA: TGTGCCAGCAGTCCAAACAGGGCTCCCTACGAGCAGTACTTC. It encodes CASSPNRAPYEQYF.

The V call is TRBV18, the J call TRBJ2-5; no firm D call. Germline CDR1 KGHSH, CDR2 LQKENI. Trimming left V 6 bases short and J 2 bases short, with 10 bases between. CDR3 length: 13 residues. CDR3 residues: CASSPQWQETQYF. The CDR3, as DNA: TGTGCCAGCTCCCCTCAGTGGCAAGAGACCCAGTACTTC.

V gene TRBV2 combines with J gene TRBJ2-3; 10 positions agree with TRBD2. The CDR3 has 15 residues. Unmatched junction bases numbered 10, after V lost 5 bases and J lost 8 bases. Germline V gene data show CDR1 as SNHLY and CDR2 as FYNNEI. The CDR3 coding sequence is TGTGCCAGCAGTCCTCGGACTAGCGGTTTGTTTACGCAGTATTTT. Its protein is CASSPRTSGLFTQYF.

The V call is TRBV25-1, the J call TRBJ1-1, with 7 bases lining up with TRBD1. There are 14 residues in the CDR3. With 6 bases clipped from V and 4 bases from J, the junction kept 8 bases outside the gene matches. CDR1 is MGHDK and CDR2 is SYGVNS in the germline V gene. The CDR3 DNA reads TGTGCCAGCAGAACTGGGACAGAAGGCACTGAAGCTTTCTTT. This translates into CASRTGTEGTEAFF.

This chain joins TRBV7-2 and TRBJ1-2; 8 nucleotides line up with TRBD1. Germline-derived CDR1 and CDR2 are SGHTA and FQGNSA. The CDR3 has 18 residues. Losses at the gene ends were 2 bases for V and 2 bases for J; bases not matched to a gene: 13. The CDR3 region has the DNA TGTGCCAGCAGCTTATCGGGGGGTGGACAGGGCCTAAACTATGGCTACACCTTC. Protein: CASSLSGGGQGLNYGYTF.

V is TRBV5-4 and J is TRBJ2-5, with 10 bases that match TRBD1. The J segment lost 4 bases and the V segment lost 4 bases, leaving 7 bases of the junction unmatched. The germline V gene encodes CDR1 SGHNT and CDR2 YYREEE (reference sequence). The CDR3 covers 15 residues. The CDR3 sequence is CASSGGQGLRETQYF. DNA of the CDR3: TGTGCCAGCAGCGGGGGACAGGGGTTAAGAGAGACCCAGTACTTC.